The sequence of this T cell receptor beta chain was determined in a study of T cells after somatic rescue of genetic block. TCRdb's table, derived via immunoSEQ multiplex PCR, lists solely in-frame clones and lacks some. This sample carries 85,000 to 90,000 clones, 70% to 90% of them seen once, and the ten largest clones take 1.6%. The V gene end was trimmed by 6 bases and the J gene end by 6 bases; junction bases not matched to a gene: 9. The CDR3 length is 16 residues. Looked up from germline, CDR1 is MNHEY and CDR2 is SMNVEV (reference sequence). This clonotype was sampled from a woman younger than 30. Input material: peripheral blood mononuclear cells (PBMCs). This sequence joins TRBV27 and TRBJ2-1, with 12 bases aligning to TRBD2. The CDR3 reads CASSPTPSGRANEQFF. The CDR3 DNA reads TGTGCCAGCAGCCCTACCCCTAGCGGGAGGGCCAATGAGCAGTTCTTC.